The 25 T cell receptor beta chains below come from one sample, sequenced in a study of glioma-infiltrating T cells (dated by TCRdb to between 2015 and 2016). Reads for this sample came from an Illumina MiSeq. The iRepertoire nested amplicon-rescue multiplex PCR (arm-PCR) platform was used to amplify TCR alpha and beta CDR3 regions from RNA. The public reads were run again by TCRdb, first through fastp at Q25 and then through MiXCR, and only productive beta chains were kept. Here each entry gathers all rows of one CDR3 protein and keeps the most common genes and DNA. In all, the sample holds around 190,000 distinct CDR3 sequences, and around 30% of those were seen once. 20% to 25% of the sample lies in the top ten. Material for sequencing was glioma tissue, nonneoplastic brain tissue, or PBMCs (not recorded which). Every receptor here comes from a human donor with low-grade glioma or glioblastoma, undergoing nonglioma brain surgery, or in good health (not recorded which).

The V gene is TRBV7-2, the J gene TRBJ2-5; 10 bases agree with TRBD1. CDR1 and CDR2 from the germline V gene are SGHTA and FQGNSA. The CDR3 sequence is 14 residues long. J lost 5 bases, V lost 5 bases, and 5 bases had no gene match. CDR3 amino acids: CASSGDRGPETQYF. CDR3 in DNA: TGTGCCAGCAGCGGCGACAGGGGGCCTGAGACCCAGTACTTC.

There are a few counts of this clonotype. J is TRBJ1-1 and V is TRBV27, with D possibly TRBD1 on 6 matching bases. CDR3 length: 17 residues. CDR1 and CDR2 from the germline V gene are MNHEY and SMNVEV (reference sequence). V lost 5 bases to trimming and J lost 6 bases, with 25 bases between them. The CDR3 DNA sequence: TGTGCCAGCAGTCTAGTCGGGGGGGCAGGCATCGTCGCTGAAGCTTTCTTT. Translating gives CASSLVGGAGIVAEAFF.

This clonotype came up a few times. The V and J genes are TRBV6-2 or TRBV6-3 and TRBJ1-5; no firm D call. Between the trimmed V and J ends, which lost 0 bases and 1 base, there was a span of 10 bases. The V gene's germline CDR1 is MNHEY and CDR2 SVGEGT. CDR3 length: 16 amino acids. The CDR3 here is CASSYSGGPSNQPQHF. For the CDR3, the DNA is TGTGCCAGCAGTTACTCCGGTGGGCCCAGCAATCAGCCCCAGCATTTT.

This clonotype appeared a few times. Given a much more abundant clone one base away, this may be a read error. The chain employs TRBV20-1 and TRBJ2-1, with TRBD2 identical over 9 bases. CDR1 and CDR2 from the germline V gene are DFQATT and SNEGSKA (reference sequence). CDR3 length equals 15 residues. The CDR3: CSASKAGGPYNEQSF. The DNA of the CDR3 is TGCAGTGCTAGTAAAGCGGGAGGACCCTACAATGAGCAGTCCTTC.

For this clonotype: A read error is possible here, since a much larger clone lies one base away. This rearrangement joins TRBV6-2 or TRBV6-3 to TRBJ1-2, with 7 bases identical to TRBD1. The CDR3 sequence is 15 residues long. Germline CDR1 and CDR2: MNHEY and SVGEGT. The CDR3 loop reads CASSRGFGTAYGYIF. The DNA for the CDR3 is TGTGCCAGCAGTCGAGGATTTGGGACAGCCTATGGCTACATCTTC.

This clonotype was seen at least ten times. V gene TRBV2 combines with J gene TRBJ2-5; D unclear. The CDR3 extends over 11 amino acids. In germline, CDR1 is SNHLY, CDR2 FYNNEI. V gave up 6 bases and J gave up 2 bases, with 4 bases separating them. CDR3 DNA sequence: TGTGCCAGCAGCGCTCAAGAGACCCAGTACTTC. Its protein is CASSAQETQYF. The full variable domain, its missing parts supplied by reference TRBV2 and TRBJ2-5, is EPEVTQTPSHQVTQMGQEVILRCVPISNHLYFYWYRQILGQKVEFLVSFYNNEISEKSEIFDDQFSVERPDGSNFTLKIRSTKLEDSAMYFCASSAQETQYFGPGTRLLVL.

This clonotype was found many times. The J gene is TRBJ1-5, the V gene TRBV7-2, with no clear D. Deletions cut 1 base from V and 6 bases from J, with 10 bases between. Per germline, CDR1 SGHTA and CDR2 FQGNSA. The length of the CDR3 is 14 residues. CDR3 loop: CASSLVVVGQPQHF. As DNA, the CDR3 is TGTGCCAGCAGCTTAGTAGTGGTCGGTCAGCCCCAGCATTTT.

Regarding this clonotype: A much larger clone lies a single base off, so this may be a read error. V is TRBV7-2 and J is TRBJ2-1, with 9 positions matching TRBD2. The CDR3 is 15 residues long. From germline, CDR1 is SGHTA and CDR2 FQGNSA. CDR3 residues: CASRRGGNYYNEPFF. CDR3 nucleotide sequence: TGTGCCAGCAGGCGGGGGGGGAATTATTACAATGAGCCGTTCTTC.

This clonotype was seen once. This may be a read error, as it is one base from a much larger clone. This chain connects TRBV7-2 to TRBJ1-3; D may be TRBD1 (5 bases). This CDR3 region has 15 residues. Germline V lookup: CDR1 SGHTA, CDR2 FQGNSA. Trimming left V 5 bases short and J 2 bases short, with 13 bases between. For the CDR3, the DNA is TGTGCCAGCAGCCCGGAGGGGCTCACTGGAAACACCATATATTTT. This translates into CASSPEGLTGNTIYF.

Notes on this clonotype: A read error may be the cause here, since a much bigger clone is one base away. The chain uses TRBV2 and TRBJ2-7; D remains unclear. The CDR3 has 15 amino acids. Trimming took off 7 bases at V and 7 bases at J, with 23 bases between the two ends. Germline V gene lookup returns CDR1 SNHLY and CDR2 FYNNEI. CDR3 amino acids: CASISLHWSAFEQYF. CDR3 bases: TGTGCCAGCATCTCTCTCCACTGGAGTGCCTTTGAGCAGTACTTC. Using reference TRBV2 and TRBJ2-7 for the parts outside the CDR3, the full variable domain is EPEVTQTPSHQVTQMGQEVILRCVPISNHLYFYWYRQILGQKVEFLVSFYNNEISEKSEIFDDQFSVERPDGSNFTLKIRSTKLEDSAMYFCASISLHWSAFEQYFGPGTRLTVT.

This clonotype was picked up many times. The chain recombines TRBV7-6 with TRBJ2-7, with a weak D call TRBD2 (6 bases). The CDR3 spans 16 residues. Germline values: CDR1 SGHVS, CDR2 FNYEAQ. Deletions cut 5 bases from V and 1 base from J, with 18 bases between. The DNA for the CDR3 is TGTGCCAGCAGCCTCGGATCGGGAGTACTTTCCTACGAGCAGTACTTC. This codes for CASSLGSGVLSYEQYF.

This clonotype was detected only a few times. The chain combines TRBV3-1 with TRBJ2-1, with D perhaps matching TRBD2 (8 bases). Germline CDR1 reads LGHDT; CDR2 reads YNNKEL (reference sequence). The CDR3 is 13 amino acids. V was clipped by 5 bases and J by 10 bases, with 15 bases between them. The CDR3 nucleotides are TGTGCCAGCAGCTACAGGGGCGGGAGGGAGCAGTTCTTC. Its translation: CASSYRGGREQFF.

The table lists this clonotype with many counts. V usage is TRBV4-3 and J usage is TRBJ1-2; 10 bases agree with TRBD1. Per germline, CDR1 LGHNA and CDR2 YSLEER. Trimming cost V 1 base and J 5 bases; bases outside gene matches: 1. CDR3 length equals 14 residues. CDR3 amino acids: CASSQGQGAYGYTF. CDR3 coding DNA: TGCGCCAGCAGCCAAGGACAGGGGGCGTATGGCTACACCTTC.

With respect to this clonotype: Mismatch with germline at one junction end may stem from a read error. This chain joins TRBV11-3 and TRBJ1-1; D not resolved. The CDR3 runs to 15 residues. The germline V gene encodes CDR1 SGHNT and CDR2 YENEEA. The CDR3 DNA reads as TGTGCCAGCAGCATGTCGGGAGCTCGGAACACTAAAGCTTTCTTT. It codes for CASSMSGARNTKAFF. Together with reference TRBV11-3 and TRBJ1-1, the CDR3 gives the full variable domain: EAGVVQSPRYKIIEKKQPVAFWCNPISGHNTLYWYLQNLGQGPELLIRYENEEAVDDSQLPKDRFSAERLKGVDSTLKIQPAELGDSAVYLCASSMSGARNTKAFFGQGTRLTVV.

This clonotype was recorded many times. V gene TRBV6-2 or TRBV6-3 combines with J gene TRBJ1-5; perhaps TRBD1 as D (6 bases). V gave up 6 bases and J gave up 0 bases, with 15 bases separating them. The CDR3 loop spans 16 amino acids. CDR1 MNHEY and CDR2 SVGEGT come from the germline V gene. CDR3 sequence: CASSSAQGNSNQPQHF. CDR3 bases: TGTGCCAGCAGCTCGGCCCAGGGGAATAGCAATCAGCCCCAGCATTTT.

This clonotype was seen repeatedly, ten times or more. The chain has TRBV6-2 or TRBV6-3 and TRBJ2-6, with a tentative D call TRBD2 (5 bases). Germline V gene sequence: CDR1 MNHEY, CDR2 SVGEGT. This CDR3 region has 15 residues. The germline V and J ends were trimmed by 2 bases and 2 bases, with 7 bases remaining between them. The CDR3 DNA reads TGTGCCAGCAGTTACGCGGGCACTGGGGCCAACGTCCTGACTTTC. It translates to CASSYAGTGANVLTF.

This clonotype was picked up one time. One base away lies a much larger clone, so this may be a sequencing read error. The CDR3 sequence is CASSQWSGLNYGYTF. CDR3 nucleotide sequence: TGCGCCAGCAGCCAATGGTCAGGGTTGAACTATGGCTACACCTTC. The chain joins TRBV4-1 to TRBJ1-2; weak D call: TRBD1 (5 bases). Trimming stripped 2 bases from V and 2 bases from J, with 12 bases between. This CDR3 is built from 15 residues. Germline V gene lookup returns CDR1 MGHRA and CDR2 YSYEKL.

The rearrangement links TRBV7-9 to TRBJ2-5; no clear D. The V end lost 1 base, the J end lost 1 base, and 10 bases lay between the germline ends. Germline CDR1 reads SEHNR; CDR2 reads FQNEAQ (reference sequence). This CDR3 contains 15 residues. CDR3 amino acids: CASSLVVLFQETQYF. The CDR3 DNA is TGTGCCAGCAGCTTAGTGGTTCTTTTCCAAGAGACCCAGTACTTC. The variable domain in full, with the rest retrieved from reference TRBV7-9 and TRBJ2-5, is DTGVSQNPRHKITKRGQNVTFRCDPISEHNRLYWYRQTLGQGPEFLTYFQNEAQLEKSRLLSDRFSAERPKGSFSTLEIQRTEQGDSAMYLCASSLVVLFQETQYFGPGTRLLVL.

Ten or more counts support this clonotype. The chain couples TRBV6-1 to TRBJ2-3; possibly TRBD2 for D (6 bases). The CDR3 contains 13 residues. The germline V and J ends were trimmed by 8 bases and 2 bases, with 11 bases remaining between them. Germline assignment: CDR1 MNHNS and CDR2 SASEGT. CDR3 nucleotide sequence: TGTGCCAGCCGGGGGATCCACACAGATACGCAGTATTTT. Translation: CASRGIHTDTQYF.

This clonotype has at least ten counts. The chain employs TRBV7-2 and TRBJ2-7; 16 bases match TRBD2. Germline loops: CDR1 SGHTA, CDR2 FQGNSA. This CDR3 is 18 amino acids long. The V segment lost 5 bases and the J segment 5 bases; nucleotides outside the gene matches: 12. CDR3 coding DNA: TGTGCCAGCAGCCTAACCGGGACTAGCGGGAGGGCCAGCAACGAGCAGTACTTC. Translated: CASSLTGTSGRASNEQYF.

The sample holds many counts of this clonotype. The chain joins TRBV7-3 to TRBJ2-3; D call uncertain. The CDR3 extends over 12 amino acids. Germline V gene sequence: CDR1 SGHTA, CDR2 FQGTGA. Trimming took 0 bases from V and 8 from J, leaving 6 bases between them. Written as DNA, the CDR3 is TGTGCCAGCAGCTTAACCCCCGGTACGCAGTATTTT. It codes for CASSLTPGTQYF.

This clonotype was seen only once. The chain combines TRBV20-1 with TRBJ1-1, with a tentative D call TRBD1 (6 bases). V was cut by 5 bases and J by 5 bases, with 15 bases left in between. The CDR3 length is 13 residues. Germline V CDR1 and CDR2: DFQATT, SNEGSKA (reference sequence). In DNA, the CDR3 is TGCAGTGCTCGGGGGCCTCTCGGGACTGAAGCTTTCTTT. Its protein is CSARGPLGTEAFF.

The CDR3 coding sequence is TGTGCCTCCAGGGGGACACGGGCAGAGACCCAGTACTTC. Translation: CASRGTRAETQYF. The chain employs TRBV10-3 and TRBJ2-5, with TRBD1 matching over 7 bases. Germline V gene lookup returns CDR1 ENHRY and CDR2 SYGVKD. V trimming: 11 bases; J trimming: 4 bases; junction bases outside the gene matches: 10. This CDR3 comprises 13 residues.

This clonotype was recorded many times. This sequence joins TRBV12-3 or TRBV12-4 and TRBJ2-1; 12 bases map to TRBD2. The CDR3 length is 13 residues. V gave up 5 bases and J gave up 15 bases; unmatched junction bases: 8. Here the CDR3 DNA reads TGTGCCAGCAGTCGGACTAGCGGGACGTTACGGTTCTTC. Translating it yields CASSRTSGTLRFF.

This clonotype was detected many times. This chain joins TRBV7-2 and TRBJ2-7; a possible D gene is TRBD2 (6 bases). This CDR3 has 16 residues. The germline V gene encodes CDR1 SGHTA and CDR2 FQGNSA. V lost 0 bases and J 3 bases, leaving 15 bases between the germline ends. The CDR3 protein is CASSLARLASDYEQYF. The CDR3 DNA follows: TGTGCCAGCAGCTTAGCGAGGCTAGCGTCCGACTACGAGCAGTACTTC.